A selection of T cell receptor beta chains follows, all from one sample in a study of PD-L1 blockade in urothelial cancer. Clones were sequenced by immunoSEQ multiplex PCR, and TCRdb holds only the in-frame ones, with some missing. The sample includes about 51,000 clones, around 85% seen only once; the top ten take under 20%. Sample: PBMCs, taken around atezolizumab (anti-PD-L1) treatment. Receptors were obtained from a man aged 55-75 years with urothelial cancer. The CDR3 runs from the conserved cysteine through the conserved F or W. A D gene is named only where the DNA matches it firmly. Clone size is not always given. Where it is, it says once, few, many or a class for expanded clones.

TRBD1 TRBJ1-1 NA TRBV5-5 CASSSQQGAFGEAFF TGTGCCAGCAGCTCGCAACAGGGGGCTTTCGGTGAAGCTTTCTTT
TRBD1 TRBJ1-1 NA TRBV7-8 CASSKRDRDAFF TGTGCCAGCAGCAAGCGGGACAGGGATGCTTTCTTT
TRBD2 TRBJ2-3 once TRBV7-2 CASSLAGGSWDTQYF TGTGCCAGCAGCTTAGCCGGGGGGTCCTGGGATACGCAGTATTTT
TRBD2 TRBJ2-7 NA TRBV28 CASSTPLTGLAYEQYF TGTGCCAGCAGCACGCCCCTTACGGGACTAGCCTACGAGCAGTACTTC
NA TRBJ2-5 NA TRBV28 CASSLSGSYQETQYF TGTGCCAGCAGTTTATCCGGGAGCTACCAAGAGACCCAGTACTTC
NA TRBJ2-7 NA TRBV5-1 CASSLGGEANYEQYF TGCGCCAGCAGCTTGGGCGGAGAGGCCAACTACGAGCAGTACTTC
NA TRBJ2-7 NA TRBV30 CAWDGGGAKQYEQYF TGTGCCTGGGACGGAGGGGGGGCGAAACAGTACGAGCAGTACTTC
TRBD1 TRBJ1-1 NA TRBV11-2 CASSQKRQGAVMNTEAFF TGTGCCAGCAGCCAAAAACGACAGGGGGCGGTTATGAACACTGAAGCTTTCTTT
TRBD2 TRBJ2-1 NA TRBV9 CASSQGLAGHSYNEQFF TGTGCCAGCAGCCAAGGACTAGCGGGCCACTCCTACAATGAGCAGTTCTTC
NA TRBJ2-1 NA TRBV27 CASSLLGRQDEQFF TGTGCCAGCAGTTTACTGGGGAGGCAGGATGAGCAGTTCTTC
NA TRBJ1-1 NA TRBV9 CASSPGGGPNTEAFF TGTGCCAGCAGCCCTGGGGGAGGGCCTAACACTGAAGCTTTCTTT
TRBD2 TRBJ2-1 once TRBV11-2 CASSPSLLAGVRNEQFF TGTGCCAGCAGCCCCTCTCTTCTAGCGGGAGTCCGGAATGAGCAGTTCTTC
TRBD1 TRBJ2-5 NA TRBV30 CAWERQGYQETQYF TGTGCCTGGGAACGACAGGGGTACCAAGAGACCCAGTACTTC
TRBD2 TRBJ2-3 NA TRBV11-3 CASGRLAGGIDTQYF TGTGCCAGTGGTCGGCTAGCGGGAGGGATAGATACGCAGTATTTT
NA TRBJ2-2 NA TRBV27 CASSLDGGLVGGELFF TGTGCCAGCAGTTTAGACGGGGGGCTTGTCGGCGGGGAGCTGTTTTTT
NA TRBJ2-3 NA TRBV28 CASRAGTDTQYF TGTGCCAGCCGTGCAGGGACAGATACGCAGTATTTT
NA TRBJ2-5 NA TRBV30 CAWRAKGPSGETQYF TGTGCCTGGAGGGCCAAGGGGCCGTCCGGGGAGACCCAGTACTTC
NA TRBJ1-1 NA TRBV6-1 CASTPAGRGWTEAFF TGTGCCAGCACCCCAGCAGGAAGGGGTTGGACTGAAGCTTTCTTT
NA TRBJ2-1 NA TRBV2 CASAIQGRSYNEQFF TGTGCCAGCGCAATACAGGGACGCTCCTACAATGAGCAGTTCTTC
TRBD2 TRBJ2-1 NA TRBV7-2 CASSLVLGTRGNEQFF TGTGCCAGCAGCTTAGTTCTGGGGACTAGGGGCAATGAGCAGTTCTTC
TRBD1 TRBJ1-2 NA TRBV28 CASSPATGQGGFQDGYTF TGTGCCAGCAGCCCCGCTACGGGACAGGGTGGATTCCAGGATGGCTACACCTTC
TRBD2 TRBJ2-7 NA TRBV19 CASSIGGLATYEQYF TGTGCCAGTAGTATCGGGGGACTAGCAACCTACGAGCAGTACTTC
TRBD2 TRBJ2-3 NA TRBV7-9 CASRELAGSDTQYF TGTGCCAGCAGAGAACTAGCGGGGTCAGATACGCAGTATTTT
TRBD1 TRBJ2-1 NA TRBV18 CASSPQGGTTRRSNEQFF TGTGCCAGCTCACCCCAAGGGGGCACCACACGTCGTTCCAATGAGCAGTTCTTC
NA TRBJ2-7 NA TRBV5-1 CASSGGINSYEQYF TGCGCCAGCAGCGGGGGCATCAACTCCTACGAGCAGTACTTC
TRBD1 TRBJ1-4 NA TRBV6-5 CASSYLQGGYEKLFF TGTGCCAGCAGTTACCTACAGGGGGGATATGAAAAACTGTTTTTT
NA TRBJ2-1 few TRBV15 CATSSGGSRLHNEQFF TGTGCCACCAGCAGTGGGGGGAGCCGGCTCCACAATGAGCAGTTCTTC